This passage covers 20 T cell receptor beta chains from one sample sequenced in a study of prognosis after radiotherapy for stage I lung cancer. Two rounds of multiplex PCR amplified TCR beta CDR3 from genomic DNA. Specific primers for each TRBV and TRBJ gene were what first-round PCR used. TCRdb passed the multiplex PCR reads through MiXCR, listing each CDR3 protein once. This table holds about 25,000 distinct CDR3 sequences, roughly 40% found once. The sample consisted of PBMCs, taken before or after stereotactic body radiation therapy (not recorded which). These TCRs come from a donor over 45 with non-small cell lung cancer.

As concerns this clonotype: A much more abundant neighbour one base away suggests this may be a read error. The V gene is TRBV6-5, the J gene TRBJ2-5, with D uncertain. In germline, CDR1 is MNHEY, CDR2 SVGAGI. This CDR3 spans 11 amino acids. CDR3 in amino acids: CASSYGENQYF. CDR3 nucleotides: TGTGCCAGCAGTTACGGAGAGAACCAGTACTTC.

This clonotype has a count of ten or more. J is TRBJ1-1 and V is TRBV7-2; D gene unclear. The CDR3 runs 11 residues. Deletions cut 7 bases from V and 5 bases from J, with 8 bases between. In germline, CDR1 is SGHTA, CDR2 FQGNSA. CDR3: CASTFRTEAFF. The CDR3 bases are TGTGCCAGCACCTTCCGGACTGAAGCTTTCTTT. Filled out from reference TRBV7-2 and TRBJ1-1, the complete variable domain reads GAGVSQSPSNKVTEKGKDVELRCDPISGHTALYWYRQSLGQGLEFLIYFQGNSAPDKSGLPSDRFSAERTGGSVSTLTIQRTQQEDSAVYLCASTFRTEAFFGQGTRLTVV.

In the case of this clonotype: This likely stems from a read error, as it lies one base from a far larger clone. The J gene is TRBJ1-2, the V gene TRBV6-4; the D gene is possibly TRBD1 (6 bases). Germline V gene data show CDR1 as MRHNA and CDR2 as SNTAGT. The CDR3 is 13 residues long. Trimming removed 7 bases at V and 7 bases at J, with 16 bases between. The CDR3 sequence is CASIQRGSAGYTF. As DNA, the CDR3 is TGTGCCAGCATTCAAAGGGGGTCCGCTGGCTACACCTTC.

The rearrangement joins TRBV20-1 to TRBJ1-1; weak D call: TRBD1 (5 bases). Between the trimmed V and J ends, which lost 5 bases and 1 base, there was a span of 11 bases. The CDR3 runs 13 residues. Looked up from germline, CDR1 is DFQATT and CDR2 is SNEGSKA (reference sequence). The DNA of the CDR3 is TGCAGTGCTGGGGACGTTGGGAACACTGAAGCTTTCTTT. Protein sequence: CSAGDVGNTEAFF.

The chain joins TRBV11-2 to TRBJ1-5; D unresolved. The CDR3 runs to 15 residues. V lost 0 bases and J 6 bases, leaving 12 bases between the germline ends. Germline assignment: CDR1 SGHAT and CDR2 FQNNGV. Here the CDR3 DNA reads TGTGCCAGCAGCTTAGATTTGGGTGTTGGTCAGCCCCAGCATTTT. Translation gives CASSLDLGVGQPQHF.

This clonotype was observed many times. The chain links TRBV13 to TRBJ2-3; no firm D call. This CDR3 has 14 amino acids. The germline gives CDR1 PRHDT, CDR2 FYEKMQ (reference sequence). Trimming stripped 0 bases from V and 2 bases from J, with 6 bases between. As DNA, the CDR3 is TGTGCCAGCAGCTTAGGCGGGTACACAGATACGCAGTATTTT. The encoded protein is CASSLGGYTDTQYF.

This clonotype was detected many times. The V and J genes are TRBV11-3 and TRBJ1-1; a possible D gene is TRBD1 (6 bases). V was cut by 7 bases and J by 5 bases, with 17 bases left in between. The CDR3 is made up of 14 amino acids. Germline assignment: CDR1 SGHNT and CDR2 YENEEA. As DNA, the CDR3 is TGTGCCAGCAAAAAATCGGCGGGGGCTACTGAAGCTTTCTTT. It codes for CASKKSAGATEAFF.

The chain carries TRBV6-1 and TRBJ2-5; 12 positions match TRBD2. This CDR3 is built from 21 residues. Losses at the gene ends were 6 bases for V and 4 bases for J; bases not matched to a gene: 24. The germline CDR1 and CDR2 sequences are MNHNS and SASEGT. CDR3: CASSYSLGTGGLAGRVETQYF. The CDR3 region has the DNA TGTGCCAGCAGCTATTCCCTTGGGACAGGTGGACTAGCGGGAAGGGTAGAGACCCAGTACTTC.

This clonotype was detected many times. This chain uses TRBV2 with TRBJ1-4; no clear D. This CDR3 contains 13 residues. V lost 8 bases and J 1 base, leaving 8 bases between the germline ends. Germline lookup yields CDR1 SNHLY and CDR2 FYNNEI. The CDR3 sequence: CASGAGTNEKLFF. The DNA for the CDR3 is TGTGCCAGCGGAGCCGGAACTAATGAAAAACTGTTTTTT.

This clonotype was observed at least ten times. V usage is TRBV30 and J usage is TRBJ2-3; D may be TRBD1 (6 bases). V lost 0 bases and J lost 2, with 15 bases in between. CDR1 is GTSNPN, CDR2 SVGIG, per germline (reference sequence). This CDR3 has 16 amino acids. The CDR3 loop reads CAWSVGLGTHTDTQYF. In nucleotides, the CDR3 is TGTGCCTGGAGTGTAGGCCTGGGGACACACACAGATACGCAGTATTTT. Full variable domain (outside the CDR3, taken from reference TRBV30 and TRBJ2-3): SQTIHQWPATLVQPVGSPLSLECTVEGTSNPNLYWYRQAAGRGLQLLFYSVGIGQISSEVPQNLSASRPQDRQFILSSKKLLLSDSGFYLCAWSVGLGTHTDTQYFGPGTRLTVL.

This clonotype was counted only a few times. A clone one base away is much larger, so this may be a read error. V usage is TRBV3-1 and J usage is TRBJ1-5, with TRBD1 matching over 8 bases. The DNA end favors TRBJ2-3, so the J call may be wrong. The CDR3 is 15 residues long. Germline CDR1 and CDR2: LGHDT and YNNKEL (reference sequence). DNA for the CDR3: TGTGCCAGCAGCCAGGCCATGGACAGGGCACAGCCCCAGTATTTT. Translating it yields CASSQAMDRAQPQYF.

Concerning this clonotype: This likely stems from a read error, as it lies one base from a far larger clone. The chain employs TRBV6-9 and TRBJ2-7, with TRBD1 identical over 9 bases. V was clipped by 6 bases and J by 2 bases; unmatched bases: 8. Germline assignment: CDR1 MNHGY and CDR2 SVAAGI. This CDR3 has 15 residues. CDR3 loop: CASSLGQGFTYEQYF. CDR3 bases: TGTGCCAGCAGCCTGGGACAGGGCTTCACCTACGAGCAGTACTTC.

This clonotype was seen repeatedly, ten times or more. In nucleotides, the CDR3 is TGTGCCATCCAGGTGGGCGCTGGGGCCAACGTCCTGACTTTC. It yields the protein CAIQVGAGANVLTF. The rearrangement uses TRBV30 and TRBJ2-6; no clear D. This CDR3 is 14 amino acids long. Trimming shortened V by 8 bases and J by 2 bases, and 13 bases separated the two germline ends. Looked up from germline, CDR1 is GTSNPN and CDR2 is SVGIG (reference sequence).

In its sample, this clonotype was seen many times. The genes are TRBV14 and TRBJ2-3; 8 nucleotides line up with TRBD2. V was clipped by 1 base and J by 6 bases; unmatched bases: 6. The CDR3 sequence is 15 residues long. CDR1 and CDR2 from the germline V gene are SGHDN and FVKESK. The CDR3 coding sequence is TGTGCCAGCAGCCAAGCCGGGACTAGACTGGATACGCAGTATTTT. Protein sequence: CASSQAGTRLDTQYF.

The V gene is TRBV5-6, the J gene TRBJ2-6; TRBD1 matches at 7 bases. The germline gives CDR1 SGHDT, CDR2 YYEEEE. The CDR3 loop spans 15 amino acids. The junction had 6 bases not matched to a gene; V was cut back by 7 bases and J by 2 bases. This CDR3 is CASGFQGAGANVLTF. CDR3 DNA: TGTGCCAGCGGGTTCCAGGGGGCTGGGGCCAACGTCCTGACTTTC.

As regards this clonotype: This may be a read error: a much more frequent sequence differs by one nucleotide. The gene calls are TRBV25-1 and TRBJ2-5; 8 positions agree with TRBD1. The CDR3 is 13 residues long. Germline V gene lookup returns CDR1 MGHDK and CDR2 SYGVNS. V was pared by 7 bases and J by 5 bases, with 6 bases of the junction left unmatched. The CDR3 is CASTTGVAETQYF. Written as DNA, the CDR3 is TGTGCCAGCACGACAGGGGTCGCGGAGACCCAGTACTTC.

This clonotype was seen repeatedly, ten times or more. The chain recombines TRBV28 with TRBJ2-7, with TRBD2 matching 9 bases. Germline assignment: CDR1 MDHEN and CDR2 SYDVKM. This CDR3 region has 21 residues. V dropped 3 bases and J dropped 4; count of bases not matched to a gene: 25. The CDR3 nucleotides read TGTGCCAGCAGTTTCAACGTCGGGGGGATTAGCGGGGGTTCTTCAAGGTACGAGCAGTACTTC. Its translation is CASSFNVGGISGGSSRYEQYF.

The chain combines TRBV4-1 with TRBJ1-1; TRBD1 agrees at 9 bases. The junction had 0 bases not matched to a gene; V was cut back by 0 bases and J by 4 bases. Germline V gene data show CDR1 as MGHRA and CDR2 as YSYEKL. CDR3 size: 14 residues. This CDR3 is CASSQEDRGTEAFF. In nucleotides, the CDR3 is TGCGCCAGCAGCCAAGAGGACAGGGGCACTGAAGCTTTCTTT.

This clonotype was detected many times. The chain is built from TRBV12-3 or TRBV12-4 and TRBJ2-7; D is uncertain. V was clipped by 3 bases and J by 2 bases, with 8 bases between them. The CDR3 consists of 13 residues. DNA of the CDR3: TGTGCCAGCAGTTTGAGCGTCGCCTACGAGCAGTACTTC. It is translated as CASSLSVAYEQYF.

This clonotype was seen repeatedly, ten times or more. CDR3 coding DNA: TGTGCCAGCAGCTTAGGGGACAGCGAAAATGAAAAACTGTTTTTT. Its protein product is CASSLGDSENEKLFF. The chain carries TRBV7-9 and TRBJ1-4; the match to TRBD1 covers 7 bases. The CDR3 length is 15 residues. Germline lookup yields CDR1 SEHNR and CDR2 FQNEAQ (reference sequence). With 1 base clipped from V and 5 bases from J, the junction kept 4 bases outside the gene matches. The full variable domain, with the rest looked up from reference TRBV7-9 and TRBJ1-4, is DTGVSQNPRHKITKRGQNVTFRCDPISEHNRLYWYRQTLGQGPEFLTYFQNEAQLEKSRLLSDRFSAERPKGSFSTLEIQRTEQGDSAMYLCASSLGDSENEKLFFGSGTQLSVL.